Listed here is a single TCR beta chain. Antigen specificity is unknown. The germline V gene has CDR1 MGHRA and CDR2 YSYEKL. Trimming cost V 1 base and J 4 bases, with 10 bases left between them. CDR3 length equals 15 residues. Deep-level assay runs were performed. Every subset's genomic DNA went evenly onto several immunoSEQ plates. Clones were read by immunoSEQ multiplex PCR, and TCRdb kept only the in-frame ones, dropping some. The data hold approximately 2.5 million clones, with 85% to 95% observed a single time. These data come from a study of shared clonotypes between healthy human individuals. Overall study context: Per donor, three plates held CD4 naive cells, three held CD4 memory, two held CD8 naive and one held CD8 memory.

Study-wide results and caveats: Few donors restricted represented genetic and exposure-history diversity.

Material: naive CD4+ T cells sorted from blood. The subset here: CD45RA+ positively selected. The rearrangement links TRBV4-1 to TRBJ1-4; D call uncertain. The origin of this receptor is a man between 18 and 29 years old in good health. CDR3 loop: CASSQVGQFNEKLFF. The CDR3 bases are TGCGCCAGCAGCCAAGTTGGGCAGTTTAATGAAAAACTGTTTTTT.